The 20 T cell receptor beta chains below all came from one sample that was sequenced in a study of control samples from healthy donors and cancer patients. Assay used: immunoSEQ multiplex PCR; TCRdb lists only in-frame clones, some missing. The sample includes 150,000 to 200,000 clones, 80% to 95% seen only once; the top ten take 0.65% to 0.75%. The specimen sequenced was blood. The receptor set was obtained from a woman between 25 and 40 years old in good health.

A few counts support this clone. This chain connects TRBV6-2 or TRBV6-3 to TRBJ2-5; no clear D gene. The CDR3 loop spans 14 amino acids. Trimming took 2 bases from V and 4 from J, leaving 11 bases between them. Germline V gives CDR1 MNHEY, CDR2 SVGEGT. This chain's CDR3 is CASSYGEGSETQYF. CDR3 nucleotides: TGTGCCAGCAGTTACGGAGAAGGGTCAGAGACCCAGTACTTC.

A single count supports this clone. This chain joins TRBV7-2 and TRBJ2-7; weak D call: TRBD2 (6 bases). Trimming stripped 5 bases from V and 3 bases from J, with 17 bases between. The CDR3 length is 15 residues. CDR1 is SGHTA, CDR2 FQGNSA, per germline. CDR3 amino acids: CASSPRRVPDYEQYF. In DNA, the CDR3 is TGTGCCAGCAGCCCACGGAGGGTACCTGACTACGAGCAGTACTTC.

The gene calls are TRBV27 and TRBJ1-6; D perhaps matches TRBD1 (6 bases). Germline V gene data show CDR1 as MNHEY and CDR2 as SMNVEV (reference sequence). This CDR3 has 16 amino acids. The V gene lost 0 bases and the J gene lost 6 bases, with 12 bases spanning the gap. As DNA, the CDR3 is TGTGCCAGCAGTTTATCCAGGCAGGGGCCTAATTCACCCCTCCACTTT. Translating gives CASSLSRQGPNSPLHF.

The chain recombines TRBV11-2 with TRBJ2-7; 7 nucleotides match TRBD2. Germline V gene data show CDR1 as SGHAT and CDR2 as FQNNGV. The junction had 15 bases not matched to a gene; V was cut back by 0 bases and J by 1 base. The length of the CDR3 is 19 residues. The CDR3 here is CASSLDGLAATPWSYEQYF. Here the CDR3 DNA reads TGTGCCAGCAGCTTAGACGGGCTAGCGGCCACCCCTTGGTCCTACGAGCAGTACTTC.

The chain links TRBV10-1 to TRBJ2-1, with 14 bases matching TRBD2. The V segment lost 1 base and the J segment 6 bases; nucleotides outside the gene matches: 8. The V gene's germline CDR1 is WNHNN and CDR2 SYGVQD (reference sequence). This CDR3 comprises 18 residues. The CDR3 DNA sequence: TGCGCCAGCAGTGAGTTCGCGACTAGCGGGAGGGCAGGCAATGAGCAGTTCTTC. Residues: CASSEFATSGRAGNEQFF.

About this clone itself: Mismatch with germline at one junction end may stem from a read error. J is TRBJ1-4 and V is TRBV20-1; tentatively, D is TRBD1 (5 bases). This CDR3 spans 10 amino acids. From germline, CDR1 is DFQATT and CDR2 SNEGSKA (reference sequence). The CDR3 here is CSASRENRIF. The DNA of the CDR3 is TGCAGTGCTAGCAGGGAGAACAGGATTTTT.

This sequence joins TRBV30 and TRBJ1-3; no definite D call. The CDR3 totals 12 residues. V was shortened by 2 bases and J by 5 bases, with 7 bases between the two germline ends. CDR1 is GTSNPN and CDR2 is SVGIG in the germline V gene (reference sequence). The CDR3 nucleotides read TGTGCCTGGAGTCGGGATCGAAACACCATATATTTT. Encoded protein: CAWSRDRNTIYF.

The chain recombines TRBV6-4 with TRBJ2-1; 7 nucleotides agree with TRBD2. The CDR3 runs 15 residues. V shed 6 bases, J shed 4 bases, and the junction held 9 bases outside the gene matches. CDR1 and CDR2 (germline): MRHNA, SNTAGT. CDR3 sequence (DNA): TGTGCCAGCAGCCCCAGCGGGATCGAATACAATGAGCAGTTCTTC. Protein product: CASSPSGIEYNEQFF.

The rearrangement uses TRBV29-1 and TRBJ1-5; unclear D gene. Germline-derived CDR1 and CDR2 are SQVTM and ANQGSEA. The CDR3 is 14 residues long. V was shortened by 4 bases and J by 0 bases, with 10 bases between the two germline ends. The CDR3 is CSVVVPYSNQPQHF. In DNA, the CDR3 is TGCAGCGTTGTGGTCCCTTATAGCAATCAGCCCCAGCATTTT. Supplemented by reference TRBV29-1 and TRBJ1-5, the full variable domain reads SAVISQKPSRDICQRGTSLTIQCQVDSQVTMMFWYRQQPGQSLTLIATANQGSEATYESGFVIDKFPISRPNLTFSTLTVSNMSPEDSSIYLCSVVVPYSNQPQHFGDGTRLSIL.

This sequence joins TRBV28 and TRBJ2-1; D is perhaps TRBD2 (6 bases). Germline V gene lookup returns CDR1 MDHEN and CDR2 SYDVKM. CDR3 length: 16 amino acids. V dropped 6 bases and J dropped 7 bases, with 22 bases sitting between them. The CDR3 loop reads CASSHLAGSPWNEQFF. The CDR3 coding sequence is TGTGCCAGCAGCCACCTGGCGGGGTCTCCCTGGAATGAGCAGTTCTTC.

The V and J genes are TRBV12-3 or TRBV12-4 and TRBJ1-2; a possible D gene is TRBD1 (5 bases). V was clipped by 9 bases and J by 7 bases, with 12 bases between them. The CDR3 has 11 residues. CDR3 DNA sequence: TGTGCCAGTACTTATGGGGCTGGCTACACCTTC. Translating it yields CASTYGAGYTF.

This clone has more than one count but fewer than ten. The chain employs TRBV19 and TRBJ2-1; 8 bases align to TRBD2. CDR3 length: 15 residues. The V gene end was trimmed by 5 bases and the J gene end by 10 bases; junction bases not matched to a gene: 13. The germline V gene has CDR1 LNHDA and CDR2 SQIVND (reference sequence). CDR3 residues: CASSAPGLVVFEQFF. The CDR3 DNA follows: TGTGCCAGTAGTGCCCCGGGACTAGTCGTCTTCGAGCAGTTCTTC.

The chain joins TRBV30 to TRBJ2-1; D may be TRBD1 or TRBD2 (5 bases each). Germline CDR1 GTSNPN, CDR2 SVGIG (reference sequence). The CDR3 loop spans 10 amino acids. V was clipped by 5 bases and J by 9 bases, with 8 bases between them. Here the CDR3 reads CAWGTGEQFF. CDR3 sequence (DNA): TGTGCCTGGGGGACCGGTGAGCAGTTCTTC. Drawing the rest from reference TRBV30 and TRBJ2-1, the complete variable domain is SQTIHQWPATLVQPVGSPLSLECTVEGTSNPNLYWYRQAAGRGLQLLFYSVGIGQISSEVPQNLSASRPQDRQFILSSKKLLLSDSGFYLCAWGTGEQFFGPGTRLTVL.

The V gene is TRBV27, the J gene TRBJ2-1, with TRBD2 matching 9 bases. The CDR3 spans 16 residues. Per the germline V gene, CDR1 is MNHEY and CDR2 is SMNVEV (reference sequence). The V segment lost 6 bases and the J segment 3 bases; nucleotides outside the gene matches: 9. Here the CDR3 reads CASRSHAGGGYNEQFF. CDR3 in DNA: TGTGCCAGCAGAAGCCATGCGGGAGGGGGCTACAATGAGCAGTTCTTC.

CDR3 bases: TGTGCCAGCAGTGCACAGGGACTAGCGAACGCCTACGAGCAGTACTTC. Residues: CASSAQGLANAYEQYF. The chain combines TRBV6-1 with TRBJ2-7, with 10 bases matching TRBD2. V lost 4 bases, J lost 2 bases, and 8 bases stayed unmatched. Germline V gene sequence: CDR1 MNHNS, CDR2 SASEGT. The CDR3 contains 16 residues.

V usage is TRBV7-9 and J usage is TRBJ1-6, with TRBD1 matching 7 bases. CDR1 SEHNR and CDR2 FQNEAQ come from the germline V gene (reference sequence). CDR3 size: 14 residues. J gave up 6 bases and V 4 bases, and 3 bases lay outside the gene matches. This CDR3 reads CASSSGGLNSPLHF. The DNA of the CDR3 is TGTGCCAGCAGCTCAGGGGGACTTAATTCACCCCTCCACTTT. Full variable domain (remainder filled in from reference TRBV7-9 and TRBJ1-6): DTGVSQNPRHKITKRGQNVTFRCDPISEHNRLYWYRQTLGQGPEFLTYFQNEAQLEKSRLLSDRFSAERPKGSFSTLEIQRTEQGDSAMYLCASSSGGLNSPLHFGNGTRLTVT.

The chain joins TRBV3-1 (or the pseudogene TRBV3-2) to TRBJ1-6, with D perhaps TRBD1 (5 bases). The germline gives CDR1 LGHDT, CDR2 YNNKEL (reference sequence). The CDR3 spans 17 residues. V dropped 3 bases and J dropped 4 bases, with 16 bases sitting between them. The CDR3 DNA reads TGTGCCAGCAGCCAGCCGGAACAGGTTAGGTATAATTCACCCCTCCACTTT. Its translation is CASSQPEQVRYNSPLHF.

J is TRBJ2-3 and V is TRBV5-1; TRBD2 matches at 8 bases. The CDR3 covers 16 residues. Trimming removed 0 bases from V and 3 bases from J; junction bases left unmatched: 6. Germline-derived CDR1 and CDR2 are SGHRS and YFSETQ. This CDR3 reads CASSLGVAGKTDTQYF. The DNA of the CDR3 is TGCGCCAGCAGCTTGGGGGTAGCGGGAAAGACAGATACGCAGTATTTT.

CDR3 amino acids: CASSPSTKGELFF. CDR3 DNA: TGTGCCAGCTCACCATCGACAAAGGGGGAGCTGTTTTTT. The chain is built from TRBV18 and TRBJ2-2; D gene unclear. Germline lookup yields CDR1 KGHSH and CDR2 LQKENI. This CDR3 has 13 residues. Trimming pared 2 bases from V and 8 bases from J, leaving 9 bases between.

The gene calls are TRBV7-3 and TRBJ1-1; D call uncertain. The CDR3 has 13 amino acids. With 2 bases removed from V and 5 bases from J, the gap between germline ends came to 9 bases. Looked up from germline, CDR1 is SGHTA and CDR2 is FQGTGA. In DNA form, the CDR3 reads TGTGCCAGCAGCTTATTCACGGGGACTGAAGCTTTCTTT. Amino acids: CASSLFTGTEAFF. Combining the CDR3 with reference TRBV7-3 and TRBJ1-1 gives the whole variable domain GAGVSQTPSNKVTEKGKYVELRCDPISGHTALYWYRQSLGQGPEFLIYFQGTGAADDSGLPNDRFFAVRPEGSVSTLKIQRTERGDSAVYLCASSLFTGTEAFFGQGTRLTVV.